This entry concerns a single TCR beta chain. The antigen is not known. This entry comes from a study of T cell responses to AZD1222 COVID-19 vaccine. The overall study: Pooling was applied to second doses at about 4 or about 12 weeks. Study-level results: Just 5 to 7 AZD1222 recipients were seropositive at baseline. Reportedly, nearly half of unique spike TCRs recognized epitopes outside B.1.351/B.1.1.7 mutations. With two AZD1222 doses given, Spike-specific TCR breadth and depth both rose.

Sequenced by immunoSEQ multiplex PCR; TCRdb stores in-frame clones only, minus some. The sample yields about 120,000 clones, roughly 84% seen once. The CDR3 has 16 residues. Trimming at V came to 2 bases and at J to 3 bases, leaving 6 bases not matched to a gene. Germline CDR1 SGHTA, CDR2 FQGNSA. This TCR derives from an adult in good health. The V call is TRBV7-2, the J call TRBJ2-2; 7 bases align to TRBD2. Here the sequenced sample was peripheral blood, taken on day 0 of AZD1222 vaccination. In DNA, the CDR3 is TGTGCCAGCAGCTTAAAGGGAGGGCCCTACACCGGGGAGCTGTTTTTT. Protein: CASSLKGGPYTGELFF. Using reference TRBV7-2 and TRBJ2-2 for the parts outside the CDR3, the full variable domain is GAGVSQSPSNKVTEKGKDVELRCDPISGHTALYWYRQSLGQGLEFLIYFQGNSAPDKSGLPSDRFSAERTGGSVSTLTIQRTQQEDSAVYLCASSLKGGPYTGELFFGEGSRLTVL.